This T cell receptor (beta chain) was recovered during a study of OX40 agonist ivuxolimab in advanced cancers. As for this clone: Antigen unknown.

TCRdb's copy holds only in-frame clones and misses some; the assay was immunoSEQ multiplex PCR. The table has 83,000 or so clones, about 88% seen once. Study outcomes and limitations: Among T cells, CD8+ cells averaged more expanded clones than CD4+ cells.

The CDR3 length is 13 residues. CDR1 is SGHRS, CDR2 YFSETQ, per germline. Trimming shortened V by 8 bases and J by 8 bases, and 17 bases separated the two germline ends. This clonotype was sampled from an adult with an advanced solid tumor such as melanoma, head and neck, liver or kidney cancer. The rearrangement links TRBV5-1 to TRBJ2-1; possible D gene TRBD2, 6 bases. The sample was CD4+ or CD8+ T cells sorted from blood, taken in a trial of the OX40 agonist ivuxolimab. For the CDR3, the DNA is TGCGCCAGTCGCCTCGGGGGTCTTGATGAGCAGTTCTTC. It specifies CASRLGGLDEQFF.